The clone carrying this T cell receptor beta chain was observed a handful of times. Its antigen is as yet unknown. CDR1 and CDR2 (germline): LGHNA, YSLEER. Between the trimmed V and J ends, which lost 1 base and 4 bases, there was a span of 13 bases. CDR3 length: 15 amino acids. The sample belongs to a study of T cell repertoires in cytomegalovirus infection. Study outcomes and limitations: Ex vivo, HLA-C-restricted CMV-specific TCR beta clonotypes prevailed over the rest of the response.

Each CDR3 protein is one row after TCRdb ran MiXCR on the reads. The sample has roughly 920,000 distinct CDR3 sequences, less than 40% seen once. V usage is TRBV4-3 and J usage is TRBJ1-2; D is undetermined. Sequenced material: cultured CD8+ T cells from PBMCs, taken from culture after CMV antigen stimulation. The receptor's source is a human donor in good health (CMV status not recorded). Some clones in this sample may be carry-over from other donors' samples. CDR3 in DNA: TGCGCCAGCAGCCAAGCTAGGTACTCGACCTATGGCTACACCTTC. It yields the protein CASSQARYSTYGYTF.